Listed here are 23 T cell receptor beta chains from one sample, sequenced in a study of low-dose radiotherapy and immunotherapy resistance in tumors. TCRs underwent 15 to 25 PCR cycles of amplification with a constant-region primer and V-primer adapter. TCRdb fed the reads into MiXCR, producing one record per CDR3 protein. The sample holds tens of thousands of distinct CDR3 sequences, 33% seen once. Sample time point: after trial treatment. The treatment: LDRT plus nivolumab, ipilimumab, low-dose cyclophosphamide and aspirin (RACIN trial). The specimen was PBMCs, collected after low-dose radiotherapy plus immunotherapy. Source of these receptors: a male donor with rectosigmoid adenocarcinoma.

This clonotype came up many times. The chain links TRBV15 to TRBJ2-5; D gene uncertain. Trimming stripped 0 bases from V and 3 bases from J, with 8 bases between. This CDR3 is 14 amino acids long. In germline, CDR1 is LNHNV, CDR2 YYDKDF (reference sequence). CDR3 region: CATSRDGREETQYF. CDR3 DNA: TGTGCCACCAGCAGAGATGGTAGAGAAGAGACCCAGTACTTC.

Of note for this clonotype: A read error is the likely source, as a far larger clone sits one nucleotide away. The chain has TRBV10-3 and TRBJ2-1; perhaps TRBD1 as D (5 bases). This CDR3 comprises 14 residues. Trimming stripped 3 bases from V and 10 bases from J, with 16 bases between. Germline CDR1 ENHRY, CDR2 SYGVKD. This chain's CDR3 is CAISDQAGFYEQFF. CDR3 DNA: TGTGCCATCAGTGACCAGGCAGGGTTCTACGAGCAGTTCTTC.

Many counts were recorded for this clonotype. The genes are TRBV6-2 or TRBV6-3 and TRBJ1-6; a possible D gene is TRBD1 (5 bases). Trimming removed 2 bases at V and 9 bases at J, with 11 bases between. The CDR3 covers 14 residues. Germline values: CDR1 MNHEY, CDR2 SVGEGT. This CDR3 is CASSYRGGGSPLHF. The CDR3 region has the DNA TGTGCCAGCAGTTACAGGGGAGGAGGTTCACCCCTCCACTTT.

The J gene is TRBJ1-1, the V gene TRBV27; D is ambiguous. This CDR3 region has 14 residues. V lost 11 bases to trimming and J lost 4 bases, with 20 bases between them. CDR1 and CDR2 from the germline V gene are MNHEY and SMNVEV (reference sequence). The CDR3 sequence: CAVTVARESTEAFF. CDR3 bases: TGTGCCGTCACAGTTGCGAGGGAAAGCACTGAAGCTTTCTTT.

The J gene is TRBJ2-1, the V gene TRBV19; unclear D gene. V was clipped by 3 bases and J by 2 bases, with 11 bases between them. Germline values: CDR1 LNHDA, CDR2 SQIVND (reference sequence). The CDR3 is made up of 15 amino acids. CDR3 loop: CASSILPQTYNEQFF. CDR3 coding DNA: TGTGCCAGTAGTATCCTGCCACAAACCTACAATGAGCAGTTCTTC.

The table lists this clonotype with many counts. V gene TRBV27 combines with J gene TRBJ1-1; D is ambiguous. The CDR3 covers 13 residues. The germline gives CDR1 MNHEY, CDR2 SMNVEV (reference sequence). The germline V and J ends were trimmed by 5 bases and 2 bases, with 9 bases remaining between them. CDR3 coding DNA: TGTGCCAGCAGTCGGGGAAGAAACACTGAAGCTTTCTTT. Translation: CASSRGRNTEAFF.

The rearrangement uses TRBV29-1 and TRBJ1-1; the match to TRBD1 covers 9 bases. Per the germline V gene, CDR1 is SQVTM and CDR2 is ANQGSEA. V shed 5 bases, J shed 0 bases, and the junction held 4 bases outside the gene matches. The CDR3 has 14 residues. The CDR3 nucleotides read TGCAGCGTTAGACAGGGGGGAGTGAACACTGAAGCTTTCTTT. Translated: CSVRQGGVNTEAFF.

This clonotype was seen many times. V usage is TRBV11-3 and J usage is TRBJ1-2; the match to TRBD1 covers 7 bases. This CDR3 has 17 amino acids. The trim removed 5 bases at V and 0 bases at J, leaving 12 bases unmatched. CDR1 is SGHNT, CDR2 YENEEA, per germline. CDR3 sequence: CASSTSTGQPTNYGYTF. The CDR3 DNA follows: TGTGCCAGCAGCACCTCGACAGGGCAACCCACTAACTATGGCTACACCTTC.

This clonotype was detected ten times or more. V and J are TRBV10-3 and TRBJ2-1; D is unresolved. Germline CDR1 and CDR2: ENHRY and SYGVKD. V lost 10 bases and J lost 8, with 12 bases in between. This CDR3 spans 11 amino acids. The chain's CDR3 is CASSERDEQFF. CDR3 coding DNA: TGTGCCAGCTCCGAGCGCGATGAGCAGTTCTTC.

The chain is built from TRBV28 and TRBJ1-5, with D possibly TRBD1 on 5 matching bases. V was pared by 2 bases and J by 2 bases, with 13 bases between. The CDR3 consists of 16 residues. Germline-derived CDR1 and CDR2 are MDHEN and SYDVKM. CDR3 sequence (DNA): TGTGCCAGCAGTTTACCGGACACCGTGGGCAATCAGCCCCAGCATTTT. Its protein is CASSLPDTVGNQPQHF.

This clonotype was picked up many times. The chain employs TRBV7-2 and TRBJ2-5, with a tentative D call TRBD2 (5 bases). Germline CDR1 reads SGHTA; CDR2 reads FQGNSA. The CDR3 consists of 16 residues. Trimming cost V 5 bases and J 1 base, with 17 bases left between them. Here the CDR3 DNA reads TGTGCCAGCAGCCCGGCGGGTGTAACCCCCCAAGAGACCCAGTACTTC. Protein: CASSPAGVTPQETQYF.

This clonotype ranks as medium-sized. The chain links TRBV28 to TRBJ2-1; D gene ambiguous. The CDR3 is 11 amino acids. Trimming removed 6 bases from V and 9 bases from J, with 9 bases in between. Germline CDR1 MDHEN, CDR2 SYDVKM. Written as DNA, the CDR3 is TGTGCCAGCAGCTGGGCCCGTGAGCAGTTCTTC. This gives the protein CASSWAREQFF. The full variable domain, its missing parts supplied by reference TRBV28 and TRBJ2-1, is DVKVTQSSRYLVKRTGEKVFLECVQDMDHENMFWYRQDPGLGLRLIYFSYDVKMKEKGDIPEGYSVSREKKERFSLILESASTNQTSMYLCASSWAREQFFGPGTRLTVL.

This clonotype was seen many times. The gene calls are TRBV7-9 and TRBJ1-5; maybe TRBD1 (6 bases). The CDR3 extends over 13 amino acids. Trimming took off 5 bases at V and 5 bases at J, with 10 bases between the two ends. The germline V gene encodes CDR1 SEHNR and CDR2 FQNEAQ (reference sequence). The CDR3 sequence is CASSGTSDQPQHF. The CDR3 DNA is TGTGCCAGCAGCGGGACATCGGATCAGCCCCAGCATTTT.

This clonotype was seen a single time. The chain is built from TRBV9 and TRBJ2-1; D is possibly TRBD1 or TRBD2 (7 bases each). Germline values: CDR1 SGDLS, CDR2 YYNGEE. The CDR3 sequence is 15 residues long. V gave up 0 bases and J gave up 6 bases, with 13 bases separating them. The CDR3 region has the DNA TGTGCCAGCAGCGTAGAGCAGGGGGGGTCCAATGAGCAGTTCTTC. Its translation is CASSVEQGGSNEQFF.

This clonotype has a count of ten or more. This chain links TRBV7-2 with TRBJ1-1, with D perhaps TRBD1 (5 bases). Looked up from germline, CDR1 is SGHTA and CDR2 is FQGNSA. Trimming took off 0 bases at V and 2 bases at J, with 10 bases between the two ends. The CDR3 is 15 amino acids. CDR3 protein: CASSLAWRGNTEAFF. The CDR3 DNA sequence: TGTGCCAGCAGCTTAGCGTGGAGGGGCAACACTGAAGCTTTCTTT. Full variable domain (missing parts from reference TRBV7-2 and TRBJ1-1): GAGVSQSPSNKVTEKGKDVELRCDPISGHTALYWYRQSLGQGLEFLIYFQGNSAPDKSGLPSDRFSAERTGGSVSTLTIQRTQQEDSAVYLCASSLAWRGNTEAFFGQGTRLTVV.

This clonotype was seen just once. The genes are TRBV28 and TRBJ1-2; tentatively, D is TRBD1 (6 bases). The V gene's germline CDR1 is MDHEN and CDR2 SYDVKM. Trimming stripped 2 bases from V and 7 bases from J, with 14 bases between. The CDR3 has 14 residues. CDR3 in amino acids: CASSLPGAQGGYTF. In DNA form, the CDR3 reads TGTGCCAGCAGTTTACCGGGGGCGCAGGGTGGCTACACCTTC.

This chain connects TRBV26 to TRBJ2-3; TRBD1 is taken as the D call from the table, unchecked against the DNA. TRBV26 is a known pseudogene. The CDR3 loop spans 14 amino acids. The CDR3 bases are TGTGCCAGCAGTTTGGGCGGGTCCGACGATACGCAGTATTTT. Its translation is CASSLGGSDDTQYF.

The chain recombines TRBV7-2 with TRBJ2-7; D gene ambiguous. V lost 1 base and J lost 6, with 10 bases in between. The CDR3 runs to 13 residues. Germline V lookup: CDR1 SGHTA, CDR2 FQGNSA. CDR3: CASSLGTYGEQYF. CDR3 bases: TGTGCCAGCAGCTTAGGAACGTATGGCGAGCAGTACTTC.

This clonotype was observed at least ten times. This chain links TRBV6-2 or TRBV6-3 with TRBJ2-1; perhaps TRBD2 as D (6 bases). The V gene lost 6 bases and the J gene lost 2 bases, with 14 bases spanning the gap. This CDR3 comprises 15 residues. The germline CDR1 and CDR2 sequences are MNHEY and SVGEGT. DNA of the CDR3: TGTGCCAGCAGCCTCGCTGCGGGACCCTACAATGAGCAGTTCTTC. Amino acid sequence: CASSLAAGPYNEQFF.

This clonotype occurred many times. CDR3 amino acids: CASSERTANTGELFF. CDR3 DNA sequence: TGTGCCAGCAGTGAGAGGACAGCGAACACCGGGGAGCTGTTTTTT. The J gene is TRBJ2-2, the V gene TRBV25-1, with TRBD1 as a possible D gene (6 bases). The CDR3 spans 15 residues. Trimming pared 3 bases from V and 0 bases from J, leaving 8 bases between. Germline-derived CDR1 and CDR2 are MGHDK and SYGVNS.

V gene TRBV12-3 or TRBV12-4 combines with J gene TRBJ2-1; 7 bases are a match to TRBD2. This CDR3 is 15 amino acids long. The ends lost 3 bases at V and 3 bases at J; junction bases unmatched: 5. CDR3 sequence reads: CASSLRTRGYNEQFF. For the CDR3, the DNA is TGTGCCAGCAGTTTGAGGACTAGGGGCTACAATGAGCAGTTCTTC.

This clonotype has ten or more counts. The V gene is TRBV27, the J gene TRBJ2-2; no clear D gene. Deletions cut 8 bases from V and 0 bases from J, with 10 bases between. CDR1 and CDR2 (germline): MNHEY, SMNVEV (reference sequence). The CDR3 covers 14 residues. The CDR3 reads CASGNRPNTGELFF. The DNA for the CDR3 is TGTGCCAGCGGAAACCGACCGAACACCGGGGAGCTGTTTTTT.

V usage is TRBV4-1 and J usage is TRBJ1-4; D is undetermined. CDR1 and CDR2 from the germline V gene are MGHRA and YSYEKL. This CDR3 is 14 amino acids long. Trimming removed 2 bases at V and 7 bases at J, with 11 bases between. In DNA, the CDR3 is TGCGCCAGCAGCCAAATGTATGGTCCTGAAAAACTGTTTTTT. As protein: CASSQMYGPEKLFF.